Reported below is one TCR beta chain. Its specificity is not known. These data originate in a study of T cell responses to AZD1222 COVID-19 vaccine. General study results and limits: Clonal diversity was possibly underestimated, and white British individuals and females predominated among donors. Dominant CD4 TCR responses targeted spike regions 160-218 and 743-854.

The repertoire was sequenced with immunoSEQ multiplex PCR; TCRdb's copy has only in-frame clones and lacks some. The profile shows some 90,000 clones, around 90% of them singletons. V lost 6 bases and J lost 7, with 9 bases in between. The germline V gene has CDR1 KGHDR and CDR2 SFDVKD. The CDR3 extends over 13 amino acids. The origin of this receptor is an adult in good health. This sample comprised peripheral blood, obtained on day 0 of MenACWY control vaccination. The V gene is TRBV24-1, the J gene TRBJ1-6; the D is unclear. The CDR3 loop is CATSNGWNSPLHF. The CDR3 DNA follows: TGTGCCACCAGTAACGGCTGGAATTCACCCCTCCACTTT.